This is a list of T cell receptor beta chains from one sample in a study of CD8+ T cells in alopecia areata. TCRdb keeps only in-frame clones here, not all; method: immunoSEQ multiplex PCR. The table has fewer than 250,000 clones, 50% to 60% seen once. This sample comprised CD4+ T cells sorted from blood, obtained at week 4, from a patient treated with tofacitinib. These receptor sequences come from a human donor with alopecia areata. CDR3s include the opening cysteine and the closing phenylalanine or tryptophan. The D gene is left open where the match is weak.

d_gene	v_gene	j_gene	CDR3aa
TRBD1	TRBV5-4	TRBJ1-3	CASSYPGTGVNTIYF
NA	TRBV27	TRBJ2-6	CASSRWTTYSGANVLTF
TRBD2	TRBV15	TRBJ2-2	CATSRDGDSGRPNTGELFF
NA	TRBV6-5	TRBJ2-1	CASSYGRSPANNEQFF
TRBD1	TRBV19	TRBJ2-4	CASTSGGFAKNIQYF
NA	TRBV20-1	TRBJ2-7	CSARYTHEQYF
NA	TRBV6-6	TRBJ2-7	CASTSYAYEQYF
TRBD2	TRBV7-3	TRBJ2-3	CASSLLAGDSDTQYF
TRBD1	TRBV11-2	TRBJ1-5	CASSLTGAGNQPQHF
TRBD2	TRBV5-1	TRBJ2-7	CASSLEGLAYEQYF
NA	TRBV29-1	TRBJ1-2	CSVVLAASNYGYTF
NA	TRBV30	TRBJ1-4	CAWSVPGGRAEKLFF
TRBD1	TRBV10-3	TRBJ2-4	CAISSGGSNIQYF
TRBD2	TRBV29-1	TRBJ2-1	CSAWSGLVYNEQFF
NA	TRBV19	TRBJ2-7	CASSSEYEQYF
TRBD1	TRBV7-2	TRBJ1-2	CASSRSWTGTGYTF
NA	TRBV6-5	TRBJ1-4	CASSSGPLEAKLFF
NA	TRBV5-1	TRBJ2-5	CASSRGSHQETQYF
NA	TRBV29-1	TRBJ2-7	CSISYEQYF
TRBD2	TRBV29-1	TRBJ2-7	CSVEEGLAGGREQYF
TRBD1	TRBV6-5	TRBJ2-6	CAITGDSGANVLTF
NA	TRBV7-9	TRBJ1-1	CASRNELGENTEAFF
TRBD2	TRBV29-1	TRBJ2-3	CSVNPGLAGDTQYF
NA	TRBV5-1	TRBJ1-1	CASSNKMNTEAFF
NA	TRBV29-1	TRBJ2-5	CSVTFLETQYF
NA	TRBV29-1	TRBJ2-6	CSVRPGANVLTF
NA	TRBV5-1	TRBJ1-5	CASSQGLDQPQHF
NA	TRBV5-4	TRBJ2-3	CASSLGGSTDTQYF
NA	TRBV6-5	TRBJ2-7	CASSPKKVYEQYF
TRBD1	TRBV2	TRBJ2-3	CASRGYGGQDSNTQYF
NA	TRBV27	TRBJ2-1	CASSLFLDYNEQFF
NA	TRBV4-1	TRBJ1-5	CASSQDPTQPQHF
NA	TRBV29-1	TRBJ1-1	CSVGAYQNTEAFF
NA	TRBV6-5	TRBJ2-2	CASRKSTGELFF
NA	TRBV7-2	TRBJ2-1	CASSLQGIVNEQFF
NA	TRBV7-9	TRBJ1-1	CASSRSGIPEAFF